The entry that follows covers one T cell receptor beta chain sequence. The antigen is undetermined. The data are from a study of OX40 agonist ivuxolimab in advanced cancers. Study findings and constraints: No determination was made of the antigen specificity of the expanded peripheral T cells.

The CDR3 spans 16 residues. Germline values: CDR1 SGHRS, CDR2 YFSETQ. J gave up 0 bases and V 3 bases, and 5 bases lay outside the gene matches. TCRdb's copy holds only in-frame clones and misses some; the assay was immunoSEQ multiplex PCR. Altogether 65,000 to 95,000 clones are present, 89% being singletons, with the ten largest covering under 0.25%. This chain links TRBV5-1 with TRBJ2-5; 10 bases are a match to TRBD1. Specimen: CD4+ or CD8+ T cells sorted from blood, collected in a trial of the OX40 agonist ivuxolimab. The source is an adult with an advanced solid tumor such as melanoma, head and neck, liver or kidney cancer. This CDR3 is CASSSGTGANQETQYF. CDR3 nucleotide sequence: TGCGCCAGCAGCTCGGGGACAGGGGCTAACCAAGAGACCCAGTACTTC.